This passage covers 26 T cell receptor beta chains from one sample sequenced in a study of human T cells and chemical hapten exposure (dated by TCRdb to the early 2020s). Interpreted using the paper, the time point label stands for: pre-sensitization, week 0. Per the publication, the treatment or condition label means: therapeutic diphenylcyclopropenone sensitization with weekly scalp DPC. The method behind the library was RACE. These reads were obtained on a NextSeq 500. The public sequencing data were trimmed at Q25 with fastp and processed into clonotypes with MiXCR by TCRdb, which kept only in-frame beta chains. Identical CDR3 protein sequences are pooled into one entry, listed with their most common genes and DNA. The sample data list roughly 88,000 distinct CDR3 sequences, and 8% to 10% of these were observed just once. The ten largest account for less than 4.5% of the sample. The sample in question was whole blood, obtained in connection with sensitization to the hapten diphenylcyclopropenone (DPC). The receptor source for this set is a middle-aged woman with alopecia areata. Some clones in this sample may be carry-over from other donors' samples.

This clonotype has ten or more counts. The V and J genes are TRBV29-1 and TRBJ2-1; no definite D call. The CDR3 contains 14 residues. The V end lost 8 bases, the J end lost 0 bases, and 14 bases lay between the germline ends. The germline V gene has CDR1 SQVTM and CDR2 ANQGSEA. The CDR3 DNA is TGCAGCATATACAGCGAGAGCTCCTACAATGAGCAGTTCTTC. This codes for CSIYSESSYNEQFF.

The chain joins TRBV24-1 to TRBJ2-3; perhaps TRBD1 as D (6 bases). The CDR3 length is 14 residues. Trimming took off 10 bases at V and 3 bases at J, with 16 bases between the two ends. From germline, CDR1 is KGHDR and CDR2 SFDVKD. CDR3 coding DNA: TGTGCCACGGCCCGGGACACGGCTACAGATACGCAGTATTTT. Translating it yields CATARDTATDTQYF.

A few counts support this clonotype. The genes are TRBV20-1 and TRBJ2-7; a weak D match, TRBD2 (6 bases). The CDR3 is made up of 12 amino acids. CDR1 is DFQATT, CDR2 SNEGSKA, per germline (reference sequence). V lost 4 bases and J lost 6, with 13 bases in between. The CDR3 DNA reads as TGCAGTGCTAAGGTCCGACTAGGCGAGCAGTACTTC. The encoded protein is CSAKVRLGEQYF.

This clonotype was seen many times. The chain has TRBV9 and TRBJ1-4; 9 positions match TRBD1. Per germline, CDR1 SGDLS and CDR2 YYNGEE. Germline trimming cut 4 bases from V and 7 bases from J; bases unmatched to any gene: 8. The CDR3 sequence is 15 residues long. The CDR3: CASSRPDRGPEKLFF. Written as DNA, the CDR3 is TGTGCCAGCAGCCGCCCGGACAGGGGCCCTGAAAAACTGTTTTTT.

In its sample, this clonotype was seen many times. This chain uses TRBV7-9 with TRBJ1-1; no clear D gene. The CDR3 covers 16 residues. Germline V CDR1 and CDR2: SEHNR, FQNEAQ (reference sequence). Trimming removed 5 bases at V and 5 bases at J, with 21 bases between. The CDR3 DNA follows: TGTGCCAGCAGCCAGGACCTTTGGCCGGGGAGGACTGAAGCTTTCTTT. Amino acids: CASSQDLWPGRTEAFF.

Ten or more counts support this clonotype. V usage is TRBV27 and J usage is TRBJ2-4; 8 positions agree with TRBD1. Germline CDR1 reads MNHEY; CDR2 reads SMNVEV (reference sequence). This CDR3 spans 16 amino acids. V gave up 6 bases and J gave up 5 bases; unmatched junction bases: 12. The CDR3 reads CASSPHTGTGENIQYF. The CDR3 region has the DNA TGTGCCAGCAGCCCCCATACCGGGACAGGAGAAAACATTCAGTACTTC.

This clonotype was seen repeatedly, ten times or more. J is TRBJ1-5 and V is TRBV20-1; 7 bases are shared with TRBD1. The V gene end was trimmed by 3 bases and the J gene end by 7 bases; junction bases not matched to a gene: 9. The length of the CDR3 is 14 residues. Germline CDR1 DFQATT, CDR2 SNEGSKA (reference sequence). This CDR3 is CSARGAGGGQPQHF. The CDR3, as DNA: TGCAGTGCTAGGGGGGCAGGGGGTGGCCAGCCCCAGCATTTT.

The V and J genes are TRBV20-1 and TRBJ2-3; D is unclear. V was trimmed by 5 bases and J by 3 bases, leaving 6 bases between them. In germline, CDR1 is DFQATT, CDR2 SNEGSKA (reference sequence). The CDR3 runs 11 residues. CDR3 residues: CSASGTDTQYF. The CDR3 nucleotides read TGCAGTGCTTCCGGGACAGATACGCAGTATTTT.

In this sample, this clonotype turned up a few times. The rearrangement uses TRBV5-1 and TRBJ2-7, with TRBD2 matching over 9 bases. The CDR3 runs to 16 residues. The germline CDR1 and CDR2 sequences are SGHRS and YFSETQ. V was clipped by 4 bases and J by 0 bases; unmatched bases: 8. The CDR3 region has the DNA TGCGCCAGCAGCCTCCTGACTAGCGGTAGCTCCTACGAGCAGTACTTC. Encoded protein: CASSLLTSGSSYEQYF.

This clonotype was detected many times. The gene calls are TRBV4-3 and TRBJ2-7, with D unresolved. The CDR3 contains 14 residues. CDR1 and CDR2 from the germline V gene are LGHNA and YSLEER. V lost 1 base and J lost 7, with 14 bases in between. Here the CDR3 DNA reads TGCGCCAGCAGCCAAGGTCAGAGGTCCGCGGAGCAGTACTTC. Protein sequence: CASSQGQRSAEQYF.

This clonotype was picked up a small number of times. V gene TRBV25-1 combines with J gene TRBJ2-2, with 7 bases lining up with TRBD1. The length of the CDR3 is 12 residues. Germline V gene lookup returns CDR1 MGHDK and CDR2 SYGVNS. J lost 6 bases, V lost 8 bases, and 3 bases had no gene match. The CDR3 coding sequence is TGTGCCAGCGTTACAGGGGCCGGGGAGCTGTTTTTT. This codes for CASVTGAGELFF.

The chain uses TRBV4-2 and TRBJ2-5, with D possibly TRBD2 on 6 matching bases. This CDR3 region has 18 residues. The V end lost 4 bases, the J end lost 12 bases, and 33 bases lay between the germline ends. From germline, CDR1 is LGHNA and CDR2 YNFKEQ. The CDR3: CASSLLPCRLSLVGGEYF. CDR3 sequence (DNA): TGTGCCAGCAGCCTCCTCCCCTGCCGACTCTCCCTAGTAGGAGGGGAGTACTTC.

The gene calls are TRBV4-2 and TRBJ2-3; a possible D gene is TRBD2 (6 bases). Germline lookup yields CDR1 LGHNA and CDR2 YNFKEQ. The V end lost 2 bases, the J end lost 5 bases, and 17 bases lay between the germline ends. This CDR3 is built from 16 residues. The CDR3: CASSQRDSLGGDTQYF. The CDR3 bases are TGTGCCAGCAGCCAACGGGACTCCCTTGGCGGAGATACGCAGTATTTT.

This clonotype was observed at least ten times. This chain uses TRBV6-1 with TRBJ2-7; possible D gene TRBD1, 5 bases. V gave up 7 bases and J gave up 3 bases, with 13 bases separating them. In germline, CDR1 is MNHNS, CDR2 SASEGT. CDR3 length: 13 amino acids. The CDR3 DNA sequence: TGTGCCAGCACCGTGGGGCCTGACTACGAGCAGTACTTC. Its translation: CASTVGPDYEQYF.

This clonotype occurred a few times. V is TRBV5-5 and J is TRBJ2-7, with unresolved D. The CDR3 extends over 16 amino acids. Germline CDR1 and CDR2: SGHKS and YYEKEE (reference sequence). The V end lost 2 bases, the J end lost 3 bases, and 18 bases lay between the germline ends. The CDR3 spells CASSFDKFGRFYEQYF. The CDR3, as DNA: TGTGCCAGCAGCTTTGATAAGTTTGGTCGGTTCTACGAGCAGTACTTC. The full variable domain, completed using reference TRBV5-5 and TRBJ2-7, is DAGVTQSPTHLIKTRGQQVTLRCSPISGHKSVSWYQQVLGQGPQFIFQYYEKEERGRGNFPDRFSARQFPNYSSELNVNALLLGDSALYLCASSFDKFGRFYEQYFGPGTRLTVT.

This clonotype showed up just a few times. V is TRBV7-3 and J is TRBJ2-2; D might be TRBD1 (6 bases). This CDR3 has 15 amino acids. V lost 5 bases, J lost 4 bases, and 14 bases lay in between. Germline CDR1 reads SGHTA; CDR2 reads FQGTGA. The CDR3 is CASSTTGPSTGELFF. The CDR3 DNA sequence: TGTGCCAGCAGCACCACAGGGCCCAGCACCGGGGAGCTGTTTTTT.

At least ten counts were recorded for this clonotype. The V and J genes are TRBV20-1 and TRBJ2-3; D is ambiguous. V gave up 1 base and J gave up 5 bases, with 13 bases separating them. The CDR3 totals 14 residues. CDR1 and CDR2 from the germline V gene are DFQATT and SNEGSKA (reference sequence). CDR3 loop: CSARVRLVRDTQYF. DNA for the CDR3: TGCAGTGCTAGAGTAAGGCTAGTCAGAGATACGCAGTATTTT.

This clonotype was detected many times. The CDR3 spells CASSQTGGSYNEQFF. Written as DNA, the CDR3 is TGTGCCAGCAGCCAGACAGGGGGTTCCTACAATGAGCAGTTCTTC. This rearrangement joins TRBV7-9 to TRBJ2-1, with TRBD1 matching 9 bases. The CDR3 is 15 residues long. Germline V CDR1 and CDR2: SEHNR, FQNEAQ (reference sequence). V was pared by 5 bases and J by 1 base, with 3 bases of the junction left unmatched.

Ten or more counts support this clonotype. V gene TRBV12-3 or TRBV12-4 combines with J gene TRBJ2-7, with 8 bases aligning to TRBD1. Trimming took 5 bases from V and 2 from J; bases not matched to a gene: 8. The CDR3 has 15 residues. The CDR3 protein is CASSPSGTGAYEQYF. DNA for the CDR3: TGTGCCAGCAGTCCCTCCGGGACAGGTGCCTACGAGCAGTACTTC.

This clonotype was observed a few times. The chain has TRBV11-3 and TRBJ2-5, with D possibly matching TRBD1 (5 bases). The CDR3 loop spans 16 amino acids. V was cut by 2 bases and J by 2 bases, with 15 bases left in between. The germline gives CDR1 SGHNT, CDR2 YENEEA. CDR3 bases: TGTGCCAGCAGCTTATCTCAGGGCTACGGACAAGAGACCCAGTACTTC. This gives the protein CASSLSQGYGQETQYF.

This clonotype was picked up a small number of times. This sequence joins TRBV28 and TRBJ2-7; D is perhaps TRBD2 (7 bases). Trimming stripped 5 bases from V and 7 bases from J, with 18 bases between. Germline loops: CDR1 MDHEN, CDR2 SYDVKM. This CDR3 spans 14 amino acids. The CDR3 loop reads CASSIRGAGEEQYF. The CDR3, as DNA: TGTGCCAGCAGTATACGGGGGGCCGGGGAGGAGCAGTACTTC.

This clonotype was detected ten times or more. The genes are TRBV29-1 and TRBJ2-1, with D perhaps matching TRBD1 (6 bases). CDR3 size: 14 residues. Trimming left V 4 bases short and J 8 bases short, with 18 bases between. Germline V gene sequence: CDR1 SQVTM, CDR2 ANQGSEA. The CDR3 sequence is CSVAGTNLIDEQFF. The DNA for the CDR3 is TGCAGCGTTGCCGGGACAAACCTTATAGATGAGCAGTTCTTC.

The chain uses TRBV11-2 and TRBJ1-5; D uncertain. V dropped 3 bases and J dropped 2 bases, with 8 bases sitting between them. This CDR3 is 14 amino acids long. Germline loops: CDR1 SGHAT, CDR2 FQNNGV. The DNA for the CDR3 is TGTGCCAGCAGCTTGAACAGTCGCAATCAGCCCCAGCATTTT. Its protein product is CASSLNSRNQPQHF.

In its sample, this clonotype was seen a few times. This sequence joins TRBV7-2 and TRBJ1-1; a possible D gene is TRBD1 (5 bases). V lost 3 bases to trimming and J lost 5 bases, with 10 bases between them. This CDR3 has 13 amino acids. CDR1 is SGHTA and CDR2 is FQGNSA in the germline V gene. CDR3 bases: TGTGCCAGCAGCTTTGCCAGGGTGACTGAAGCTTTCTTT. This encodes CASSFARVTEAFF.

On this clonotype itself: This clone may be a read error of a much larger clone one base away. CDR3 nucleotide sequence: TGCGCCAGCAGGCTGAGGGAGCTGTTTTTT. Its protein is CASRLRELFF. This rearrangement joins TRBV10-2 to TRBJ2-2; no firm D call. The CDR3 totals 10 residues. Trimming removed 6 bases at V and 9 bases at J, with 5 bases between. Germline V gene data show CDR1 as WSHSY and CDR2 as SAAADI.

Only a few counts were recorded for this clonotype. This chain uses TRBV3-1 with TRBJ2-2, with 7 bases matching TRBD1. There are 15 residues in the CDR3. The V gene's germline CDR1 is LGHDT and CDR2 YNNKEL (reference sequence). With 0 bases clipped from V and 3 bases from J, the junction kept 1 base outside the gene matches. The CDR3 DNA reads as TGTGCCAGCAGCCAAGAGACAGGGTACACCGGGGAGCTGTTTTTT. This encodes CASSQETGYTGELFF.